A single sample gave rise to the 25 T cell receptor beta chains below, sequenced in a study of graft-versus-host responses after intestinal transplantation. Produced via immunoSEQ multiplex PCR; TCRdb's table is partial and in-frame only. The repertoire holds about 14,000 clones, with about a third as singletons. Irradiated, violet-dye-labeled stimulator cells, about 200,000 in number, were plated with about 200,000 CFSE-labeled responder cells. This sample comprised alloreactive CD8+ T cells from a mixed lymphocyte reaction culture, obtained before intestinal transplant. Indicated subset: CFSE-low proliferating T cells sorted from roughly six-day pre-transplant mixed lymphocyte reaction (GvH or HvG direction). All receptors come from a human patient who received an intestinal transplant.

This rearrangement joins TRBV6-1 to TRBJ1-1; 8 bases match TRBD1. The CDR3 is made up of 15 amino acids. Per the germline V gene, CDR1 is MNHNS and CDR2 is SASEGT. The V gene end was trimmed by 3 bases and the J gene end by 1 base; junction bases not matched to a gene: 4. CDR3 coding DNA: TGTGCCAGCAGTGATTATGGACAGGGGAACACTGAAGCTTTCTTT. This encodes CASSDYGQGNTEAFF.

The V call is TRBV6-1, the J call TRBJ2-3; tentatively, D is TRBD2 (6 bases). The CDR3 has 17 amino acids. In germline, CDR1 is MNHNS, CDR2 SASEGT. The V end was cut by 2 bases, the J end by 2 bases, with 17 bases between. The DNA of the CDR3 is TGTGCCAGCAGTGAAATGGAGGGACGTCCGCACACAGATACGCAGTATTTT. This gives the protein CASSEMEGRPHTDTQYF.

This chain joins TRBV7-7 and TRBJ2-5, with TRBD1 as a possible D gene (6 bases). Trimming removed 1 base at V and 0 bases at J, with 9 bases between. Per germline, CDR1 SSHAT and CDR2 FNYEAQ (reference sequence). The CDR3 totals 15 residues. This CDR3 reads CASSLVRQDQETQYF. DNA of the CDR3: TGTGCCAGCAGCTTAGTACGACAGGACCAAGAGACCCAGTACTTC.

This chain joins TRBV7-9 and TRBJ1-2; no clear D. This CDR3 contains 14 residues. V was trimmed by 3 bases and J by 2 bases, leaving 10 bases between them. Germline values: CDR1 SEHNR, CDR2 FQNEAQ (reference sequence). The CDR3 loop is CASSFTEDNYGYTF. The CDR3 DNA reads TGTGCCAGCAGCTTCACAGAGGACAACTATGGCTACACCTTC. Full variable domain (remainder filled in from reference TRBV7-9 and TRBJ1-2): DTGVSQNPRHKITKRGQNVTFRCDPISEHNRLYWYRQTLGQGPEFLTYFQNEAQLEKSRLLSDRFSAERPKGSFSTLEIQRTEQGDSAMYLCASSFTEDNYGYTFGSGTRLTVV.

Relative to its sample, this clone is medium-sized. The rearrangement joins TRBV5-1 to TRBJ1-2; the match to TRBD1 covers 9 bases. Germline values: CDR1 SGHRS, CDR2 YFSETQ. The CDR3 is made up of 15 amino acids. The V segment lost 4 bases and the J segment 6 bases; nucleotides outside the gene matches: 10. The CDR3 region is CASSLSGTGLNGYTF. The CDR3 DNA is TGCGCCAGCAGCCTTTCCGGGACAGGGCTCAATGGCTACACCTTC.

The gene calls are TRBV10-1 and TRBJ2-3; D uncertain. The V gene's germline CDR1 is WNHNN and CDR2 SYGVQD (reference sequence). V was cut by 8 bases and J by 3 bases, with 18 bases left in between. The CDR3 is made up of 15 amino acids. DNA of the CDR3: TGCGCCAGCGTGGCCCTAATAAACCTTACAGATACGCAGTATTTT. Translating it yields CASVALINLTDTQYF.

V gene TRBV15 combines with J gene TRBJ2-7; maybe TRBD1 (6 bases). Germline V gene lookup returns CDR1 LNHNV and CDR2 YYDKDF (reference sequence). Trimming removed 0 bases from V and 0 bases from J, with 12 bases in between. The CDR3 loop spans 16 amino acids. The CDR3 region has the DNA TGTGCCACCAGCAGAGATATGGGGACATCCTCCTACGAGCAGTACTTC. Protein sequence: CATSRDMGTSSYEQYF.

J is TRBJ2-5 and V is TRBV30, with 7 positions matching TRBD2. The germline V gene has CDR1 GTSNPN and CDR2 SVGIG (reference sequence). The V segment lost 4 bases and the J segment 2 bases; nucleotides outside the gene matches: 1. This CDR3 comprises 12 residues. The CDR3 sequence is CAWTSGQETQYF. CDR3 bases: TGTGCCTGGACTAGCGGACAAGAGACCCAGTACTTC.

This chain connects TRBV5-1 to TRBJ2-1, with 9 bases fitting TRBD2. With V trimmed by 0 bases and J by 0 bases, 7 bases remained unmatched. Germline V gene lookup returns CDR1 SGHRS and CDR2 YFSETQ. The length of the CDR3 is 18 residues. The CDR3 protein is CASSLGSGGGLSYNEQFF. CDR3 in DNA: TGCGCCAGCAGCTTGGGTAGCGGGGGCGGCCTCTCCTACAATGAGCAGTTCTTC.

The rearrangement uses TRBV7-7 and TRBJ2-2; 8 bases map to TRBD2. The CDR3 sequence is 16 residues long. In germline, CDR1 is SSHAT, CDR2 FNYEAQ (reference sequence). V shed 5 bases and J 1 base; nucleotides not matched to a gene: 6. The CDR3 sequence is CASSPGTRLNTGELFF. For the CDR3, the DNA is TGTGCCAGCAGCCCAGGGACTAGATTGAACACCGGGGAGCTGTTTTTT.

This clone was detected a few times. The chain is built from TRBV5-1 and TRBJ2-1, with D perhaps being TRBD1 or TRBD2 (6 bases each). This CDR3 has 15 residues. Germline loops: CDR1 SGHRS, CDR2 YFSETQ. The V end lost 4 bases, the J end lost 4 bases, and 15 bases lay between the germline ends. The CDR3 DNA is TGCGCCAGCAGCGAGGTGGGGGGCGCATACAATGAGCAGTTCTTC. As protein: CASSEVGGAYNEQFF.

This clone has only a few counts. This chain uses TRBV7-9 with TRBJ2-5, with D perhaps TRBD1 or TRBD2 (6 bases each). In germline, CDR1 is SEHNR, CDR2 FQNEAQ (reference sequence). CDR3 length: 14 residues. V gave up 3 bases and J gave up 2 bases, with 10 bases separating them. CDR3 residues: CASSFRGDQETQYF. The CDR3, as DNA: TGTGCCAGCAGCTTTAGGGGGGATCAAGAGACCCAGTACTTC.

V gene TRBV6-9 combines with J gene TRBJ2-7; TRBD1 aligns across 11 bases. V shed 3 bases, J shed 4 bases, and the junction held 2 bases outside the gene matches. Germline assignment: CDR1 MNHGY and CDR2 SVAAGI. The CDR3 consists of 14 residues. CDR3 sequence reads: CASSYGTGGYEQYF. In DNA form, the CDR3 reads TGTGCCAGCAGTTACGGGACAGGGGGTTACGAGCAGTACTTC.

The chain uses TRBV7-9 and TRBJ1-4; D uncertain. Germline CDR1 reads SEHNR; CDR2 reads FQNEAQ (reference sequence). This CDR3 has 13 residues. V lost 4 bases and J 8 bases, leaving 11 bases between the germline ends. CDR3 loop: CASSSTGWEKLFF. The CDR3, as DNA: TGTGCCAGCAGCTCTACGGGTTGGGAAAAACTGTTTTTT.

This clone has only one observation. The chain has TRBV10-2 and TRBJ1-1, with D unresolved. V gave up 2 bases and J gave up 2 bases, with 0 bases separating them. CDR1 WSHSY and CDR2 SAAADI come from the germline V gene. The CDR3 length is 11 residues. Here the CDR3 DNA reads TGCGCCAGCAGTGAGAACACTGAAGCTTTCTTT. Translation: CASSENTEAFF.

The CDR3 region has the DNA TGTGCCAGCAGCTTAGTCGGGACAAGACAAGCTGAAGCTTTCTTT. Translation gives CASSLVGTRQAEAFF. The chain recombines TRBV7-2 with TRBJ1-1; D is possibly TRBD1 (6 bases). Trimming stripped 1 base from V and 6 bases from J, with 15 bases between. This CDR3 contains 15 residues. Germline values: CDR1 SGHTA, CDR2 FQGNSA.

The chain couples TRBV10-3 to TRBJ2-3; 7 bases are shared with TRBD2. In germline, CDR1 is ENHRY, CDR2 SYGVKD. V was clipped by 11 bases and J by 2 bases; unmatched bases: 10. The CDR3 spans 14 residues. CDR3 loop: CASQSGLPTDTQYF. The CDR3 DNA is TGTGCCTCTCAGTCGGGACTACCCACAGATACGCAGTATTTT.

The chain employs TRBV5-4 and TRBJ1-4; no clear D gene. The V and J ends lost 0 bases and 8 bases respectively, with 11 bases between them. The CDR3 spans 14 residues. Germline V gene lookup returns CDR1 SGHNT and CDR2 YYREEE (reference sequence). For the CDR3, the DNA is TGTGCCAGCAGCTTGGGTACCGTAGTGGAAAAACTGTTTTTT. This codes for CASSLGTVVEKLFF. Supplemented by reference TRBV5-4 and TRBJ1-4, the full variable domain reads ETGVTQSPTHLIKTRGQQVTLRCSSQSGHNTVSWYQQALGQGPQFIFQYYREEENGRGNFPPRFSGLQFPNYSSELNVNALELDDSALYLCASSLGTVVEKLFFGSGTQLSVL.

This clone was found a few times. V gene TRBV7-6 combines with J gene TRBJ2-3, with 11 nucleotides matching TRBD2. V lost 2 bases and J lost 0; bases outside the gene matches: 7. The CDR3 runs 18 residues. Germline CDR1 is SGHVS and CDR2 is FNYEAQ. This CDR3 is CASSLSLAGGTSTDTQYF. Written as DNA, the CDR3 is TGTGCCAGCAGCTTATCCCTAGCGGGGGGAACTAGCACAGATACGCAGTATTTT.

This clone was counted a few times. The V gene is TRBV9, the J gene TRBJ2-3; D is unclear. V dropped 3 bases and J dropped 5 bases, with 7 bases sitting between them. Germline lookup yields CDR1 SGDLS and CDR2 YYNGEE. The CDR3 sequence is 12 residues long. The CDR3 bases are TGTGCCAGCAGCGGGAGTGGAGATACGCAGTATTTT. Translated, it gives CASSGSGDTQYF.

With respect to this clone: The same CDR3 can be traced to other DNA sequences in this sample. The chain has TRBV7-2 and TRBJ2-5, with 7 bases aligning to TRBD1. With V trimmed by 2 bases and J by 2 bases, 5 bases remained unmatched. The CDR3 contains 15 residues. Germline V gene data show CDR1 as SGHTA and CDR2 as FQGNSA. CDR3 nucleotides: TGTGCCAGCAGCTTAAGAGGGGGCCGGCAAGAGACCCAGTACTTC. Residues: CASSLRGGRQETQYF.

The CDR3 coding sequence is TGTGCCAGCAGCCATCGGGACGGCTCCTACAATGAGCAGTTCTTC. It translates to CASSHRDGSYNEQFF. The V gene is TRBV5-5, the J gene TRBJ2-1; D may match TRBD1 or TRBD2 (5 bases each). The germline V gene encodes CDR1 SGHKS and CDR2 YYEKEE (reference sequence). Trimming left V 4 bases short and J 0 bases short, with 11 bases between. This CDR3 comprises 15 residues.

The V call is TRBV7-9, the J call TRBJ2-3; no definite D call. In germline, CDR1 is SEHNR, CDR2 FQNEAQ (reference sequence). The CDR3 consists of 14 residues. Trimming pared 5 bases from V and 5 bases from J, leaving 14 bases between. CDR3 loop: CASSDDSWKDTQYF. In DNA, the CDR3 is TGTGCCAGCAGCGATGATTCCTGGAAAGATACGCAGTATTTT.

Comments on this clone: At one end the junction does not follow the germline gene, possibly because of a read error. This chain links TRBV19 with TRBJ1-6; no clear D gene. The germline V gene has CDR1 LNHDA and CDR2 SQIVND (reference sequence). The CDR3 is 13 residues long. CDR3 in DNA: TGTGCCAGTAGTGTAGAGAGGGATTCACCCCTCCACTTT. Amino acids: CASSVERDSPLHF.

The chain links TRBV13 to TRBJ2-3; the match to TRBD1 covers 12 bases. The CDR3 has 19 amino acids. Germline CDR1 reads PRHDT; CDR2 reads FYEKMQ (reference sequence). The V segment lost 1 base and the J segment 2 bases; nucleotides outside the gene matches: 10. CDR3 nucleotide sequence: TGTGCCAGCAGCTTAGAGGGGACAGGGGGCGTCGACCCCACAGATACGCAGTATTTT. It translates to CASSLEGTGGVDPTDTQYF. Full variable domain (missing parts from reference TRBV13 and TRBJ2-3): AAGVIQSPRHLIKEKRETATLKCYPIPRHDTVYWYQQGPGQDPQFLISFYEKMQSDKGSIPDRFSAQQFSDYHSELNMSSLELGDSALYFCASSLEGTGGVDPTDTQYFGPGTRLTVL.